This T cell receptor (beta chain) was found in a study of blood T cell repertoires in COVID-19 (dated by TCRdb to about 2020). With regard to the full study: Samples from collaborators originated in the United States, Italy and Spain and spanned both the acute and convalescent phases of COVID-19. The prospective study material was composed of cDNA or gDNA derived from T cells, B-cell-depleted T cells, or PBMCs. Deeply sampled blood TCRbeta repertoires from subjects exposed to, actively infected with, or recovered from COVID-19 were included in the dataset. The repertoires were made available in a free public database intended to serve as a resource for research on the immune response to SARS-CoV-2. The samples were drawn from the first 160 participants of the ongoing ImmuneRACE study and from 1,254 subjects provided by 6 global collaborators. A de-identified subject ID, COVID-19 status, age in years and sex were almost always included in the sample metadata. HLA class I and class II types, where available, came from metadata supplied by the sample provider rather than from assay-based typing.

General conclusions and limits of the study: Clinical and demographic metadata were provided uncurated, with the amount varying by source and participant.

TCRbeta CDR3 regions were amplified from genomic DNA by means of the immunoSEQ Assay, a bias-controlled multiplex PCR. The authors' analysis ran thus. Within the assay, amplification of reference gene primers was used to estimate how many nucleated cells each sample contained. Sequence reads were collapsed and filtered to measure the absolute abundance of every unique TCRbeta CDR3 rearrangement. For each sample, productive Simpson clonality was calculated as the square root of Simpson's diversity index over productive rearrangements. TCRdb retrieved this table from immuneACCESS and kept in-frame rearrangements only. Not all clones are present; in checked studies, unresolved V genes account for under half, and no reason is known for the remainder. V and J calls and clone size are those listed in that table; D and trimming were worked out from the DNA. This sample comprises 100,000 to 150,000 clones, 88% of them detected only once. About 1.5% of the sample rests with the top ten.

Concerning this clone itself: The specificity of this receptor is unknown. There are no base qualities to consult, and no much larger clone falls within one base.

Whole blood was collected in K2EDTA tubes by collaborating institutions according to the institutions' own protocols. For TCRbeta analysis, collaborator samples were shipped as frozen whole blood, as isolated PBMCs, or as DNA extracted from either sample type. The CDR3 numbers 16 residues from cysteine through phenylalanine. The sequence is cut down to CDR3 DNA, 48 bases in frame from base 1. CDR1 and CDR2 are drawn from the germline V gene (reference sequence): LGHDT, YNNKEL. Germline trimming: 5 bases from V, 8 bases from J; junction bases outside gene matches: 12. Rearrangement joined TRBV3-1 (or the pseudogene TRBV3-2) to TRBJ1-4; 9 middle bases align to TRBD1. The origin of this receptor is a human donor in a cohort sampled during active COVID-19. The sequencing input was peripheral blood. The nucleotide sequence is TGTGCCAGCAGCTTCCCTCCCGGGACAGGGAACGAAAAACTGTTTTTT. It specifies CASSFPPGTGNEKLFF.